The next 11 T cell receptor beta chains were all read from a single sample in a study of cytomegalovirus exposure and HLA in healthy donors. PCR used 60 Vbeta primers and 13 Jbeta primers. Using immunoSEQ multiplex PCR, the repertoire was profiled, and TCRdb retains in-frame clones only, with some absent. The sample shows some 200,000 clones, about 80% of them seen only once. Input material: PBMCs. These receptors were taken from a woman in her 50s in good health and CMV-seropositive.

The rearrangement uses TRBV4-3 and TRBJ1-6, with TRBD1 matching 9 bases. Trimming took 3 bases from V and 9 from J; bases not matched to a gene: 9. The germline V gene has CDR1 LGHNA and CDR2 YSLEER. The CDR3 consists of 16 residues. The CDR3 DNA reads as TGCGCCAGCAGCCAGCTCCCGGGACAGGGAGTTTCACCCCTCCACTTT. It is translated as CASSQLPGQGVSPLHF.

The chain recombines TRBV5-1 with TRBJ1-5; D remains ambiguous. The CDR3 consists of 13 residues. Trimming removed 0 bases from V and 6 bases from J, with 7 bases in between. Germline V gives CDR1 SGHRS, CDR2 YFSETQ. The CDR3 nucleotides read TGCGCCAGCAGCTTGGATGGCCGTCAGCCCCAGCATTTT. Encoded protein: CASSLDGRQPQHF.

The chain combines TRBV5-1 with TRBJ2-3; 12 positions agree with TRBD2. The CDR3 spans 17 residues. Germline loops: CDR1 SGHRS, CDR2 YFSETQ. Losses at the gene ends were 0 bases for V and 4 bases for J; bases not matched to a gene: 6. In DNA, the CDR3 is TGCGCCAGCAGCTTGGATCCGACTAGCGGGGGCGCAGATACGCAGTATTTT. It specifies CASSLDPTSGGADTQYF.

V and J are TRBV4-1 and TRBJ2-7; D is perhaps TRBD1 (6 bases). Deletions cut 6 bases from V and 5 bases from J, with 17 bases between. The CDR3 spans 14 residues. Per the germline V gene, CDR1 is MGHRA and CDR2 is YSYEKL. This CDR3 is CASSQLQGSNEQYF. The CDR3 DNA reads TGCGCCAGCAGTCAACTTCAGGGGTCGAACGAGCAGTACTTC.

J is TRBJ2-3 and V is TRBV5-1, with D maybe TRBD2 (5 bases). Germline CDR1 SGHRS, CDR2 YFSETQ. V was clipped by 5 bases and J by 0 bases, with 10 bases between them. The CDR3 spans 14 residues. In nucleotides, the CDR3 is TGCGCCAGCAGACTAGGCCAAAGCACAGATACGCAGTATTTT. It specifies CASRLGQSTDTQYF.

This chain connects TRBV5-1 to TRBJ2-7; weak D call: TRBD2 (5 bases). CDR1 and CDR2 from the germline V gene are SGHRS and YFSETQ. The length of the CDR3 is 13 residues. The germline V and J ends were trimmed by 0 bases and 2 bases, with 6 bases remaining between them. CDR3 sequence (DNA): TGCGCCAGCAGCTTGGCCGGGACCTACGAGCAGTACTTC. Its translation is CASSLAGTYEQYF. Filled out from reference TRBV5-1 and TRBJ2-7, the complete variable domain reads KAGVTQTPRYLIKTRGQQVTLSCSPISGHRSVSWYQQTPGQGLQFLFEYFSETQRNKGNFPGRFSGRQFSNSRSEMNVSTLELGDSALYLCASSLAGTYEQYFGPGTRLTVT.

The chain combines TRBV25-1 with TRBJ2-3; the D gene is possibly TRBD2 (6 bases). Germline V gene lookup returns CDR1 MGHDK and CDR2 SYGVNS. Trimming pared 7 bases from V and 5 bases from J, leaving 10 bases between. This CDR3 contains 12 residues. This CDR3 is CASIMGGDTQYF. The DNA for the CDR3 is TGTGCCAGCATCATGGGGGGAGATACGCAGTATTTT.

The CDR3 sequence: CASSRWTSGGAHEQFF. In DNA form, the CDR3 reads TGTGCCAGCTCACGATGGACTAGCGGGGGGGCTCATGAGCAGTTCTTC. The chain links TRBV18 to TRBJ2-1; TRBD2 matches 15 bases. V dropped 4 bases and J dropped 8; count of bases not matched to a gene: 6. The germline V gene has CDR1 KGHSH and CDR2 LQKENI. The CDR3 sequence is 16 residues long.

The chain uses TRBV30 and TRBJ1-2; 7 bases align to TRBD1. There are 12 residues in the CDR3. V lost 5 bases, J lost 5 bases, and 5 bases stayed unmatched. Germline V gene data show CDR1 as GTSNPN and CDR2 as SVGIG (reference sequence). The CDR3 here is CAWGDSFYGYTF. For the CDR3, the DNA is TGTGCCTGGGGGGACAGTTTTTATGGCTACACCTTC.

The chain has TRBV6-1 and TRBJ1-1, with 7 bases fitting TRBD1. The CDR3 extends over 13 amino acids. The V and J ends lost 4 bases and 4 bases, in that order; junction bases with no gene match: 3. The V gene's germline CDR1 is MNHNS and CDR2 SASEGT. In DNA form, the CDR3 reads TGTGCCAGCAGTGCCGCAGGGGGCACTGAAGCTTTCTTT. Translation gives CASSAAGGTEAFF.

This sequence joins TRBV6-6 and TRBJ1-5; 8 bases match TRBD1. J lost 2 bases, V lost 5 bases, and 5 bases had no gene match. The CDR3 is 15 residues long. Germline V CDR1 and CDR2: MNHNY, SVGAGI (reference sequence). CDR3 nucleotides: TGTGCCAGCAGTCCACCGGGACAGGGCAATCAGCCCCAGCATTTT. Translating gives CASSPPGQGNQPQHF.